This T cell receptor (beta chain) was documented in a study of blood T cell repertoires in COVID-19. The CDR3 sequence is 15 residues long. Germline CDR1 is MNHNS and CDR2 is SASEGT. Trimming took off 3 bases at V and 4 bases at J, with 13 bases between the two ends. The protocol was immunoSEQ multiplex PCR, while the TCRdb copy is restricted to in-frame clones and leaves out a portion. The repertoire holds 350,000 to 400,000 clones, with more than 70% as singletons. Clinical history reported by participants formed the basis on which cohorts were assigned. The source of this sequence is a man aged 40-49 years in a cohort exposed to, infected with or recovered from COVID-19 (not recorded which). The sequencing input was PBMCs or T cells enriched from blood (not recorded which). The chain combines TRBV6-1 with TRBJ1-3; a weak D match, TRBD1 (5 bases). This chain's CDR3 is CASSEGRAPGNTIYF. The DNA for the CDR3 is TGTGCCAGCAGTGAGGGCAGGGCCCCCGGAAACACCATATATTTT.